One sample yielded the 26 T cell receptor beta chains listed below, sequenced in a study of OX40 agonist ivuxolimab in advanced cancers. Some clones are missing from TCRdb's copy, which holds only in-frame ones; the method was immunoSEQ multiplex PCR. The table records about 90,000 clones, around 89% of them present only once. The specimen was CD4+ or CD8+ T cells sorted from blood, collected in a trial of the OX40 agonist ivuxolimab. The receptors stem from an adult with an advanced solid tumor such as melanoma, head and neck, liver or kidney cancer.

The chain links TRBV27 to TRBJ1-1; 7 bases agree with TRBD1. With V trimmed by 7 bases and J by 1 base, 3 bases remained unmatched. CDR1 is MNHEY, CDR2 SMNVEV, per germline (reference sequence). The CDR3 contains 13 residues. CDR3 nucleotide sequence: TGTGCCAGCAAACCAGGGGGGAACACTGAAGCTTTCTTT. Protein sequence: CASKPGGNTEAFF.

This chain links TRBV30 with TRBJ2-7; D call uncertain. Trimming shortened V by 0 bases and J by 4 bases, and 7 bases separated the two germline ends. The CDR3 loop spans 12 amino acids. CDR1 is GTSNPN and CDR2 is SVGIG in the germline V gene (reference sequence). The DNA for the CDR3 is TGTGCCTGGAGTGTTCTCGGGTACGAGCAGTACTTC. Translated: CAWSVLGYEQYF. Variable domain in full (rest from reference TRBV30 and TRBJ2-7): SQTIHQWPATLVQPVGSPLSLECTVEGTSNPNLYWYRQAAGRGLQLLFYSVGIGQISSEVPQNLSASRPQDRQFILSSKKLLLSDSGFYLCAWSVLGYEQYFGPGTRLTVT.

V gene TRBV28 combines with J gene TRBJ1-2; 7 bases match TRBD1. The junction had 16 bases not matched to a gene; V was cut back by 2 bases and J by 1 base. Germline-derived CDR1 and CDR2 are MDHEN and SYDVKM. This CDR3 has 19 amino acids. Here the CDR3 DNA reads TGTGCCAGCAGTTTAGGTCTGGTATCAGGGGGATTGTATAACTATGGCTACACCTTC. Translating gives CASSLGLVSGGLYNYGYTF.

Written as DNA, the CDR3 is TGTGCCAGTAGTACATTCACCTACAGGGTCGGAGGAGAGACCCAGTACTTC. Translation: CASSTFTYRVGGETQYF. V and J are TRBV19 and TRBJ2-5; TRBD1 might be the D (6 bases). V was trimmed by 4 bases and J by 4 bases, leaving 22 bases between them. CDR3 length: 17 amino acids. Germline assignment: CDR1 LNHDA and CDR2 SQIVND (reference sequence).

The V gene is TRBV5-1, the J gene TRBJ1-2, with D tentatively TRBD1 (6 bases). Per germline, CDR1 SGHRS and CDR2 YFSETQ. Trimming cost V 2 bases and J 6 bases, with 14 bases left between them. The CDR3 extends over 14 amino acids. CDR3 loop: CASSFGQQLNGYTF. DNA of the CDR3: TGCGCCAGCAGCTTTGGACAGCAACTAAATGGCTACACCTTC. Together with reference TRBV5-1 and TRBJ1-2, the CDR3 gives the full variable domain: KAGVTQTPRYLIKTRGQQVTLSCSPISGHRSVSWYQQTPGQGLQFLFEYFSETQRNKGNFPGRFSGRQFSNSRSEMNVSTLELGDSALYLCASSFGQQLNGYTFGSGTRLTVV.

The chain employs TRBV7-9 and TRBJ2-2; 10 bases are shared with TRBD1. Germline V gene sequence: CDR1 SEHNR, CDR2 FQNEAQ (reference sequence). This CDR3 comprises 16 residues. With 0 bases clipped from V and 4 bases from J, the junction kept 2 bases outside the gene matches. DNA for the CDR3: TGTGCCAGCAGCTTAGCGGACAGGGGGGGCACCGGGGAGCTGTTTTTT. Amino acids: CASSLADRGGTGELFF.

The chain employs TRBV28 and TRBJ2-7; D may be TRBD2 (5 bases). The CDR3 totals 15 residues. The V gene lost 8 bases and the J gene lost 7 bases, with 24 bases spanning the gap. The germline V gene has CDR1 MDHEN and CDR2 SYDVKM. This CDR3 is CASQRTGNVIHEQYF. As DNA, the CDR3 is TGTGCCAGCCAGCGGACGGGGAACGTAATACATGAGCAGTACTTC. The full variable domain, completed using reference TRBV28 and TRBJ2-7, is DVKVTQSSRYLVKRTGEKVFLECVQDMDHENMFWYRQDPGLGLRLIYFSYDVKMKEKGDIPEGYSVSREKKERFSLILESASTNQTSMYLCASQRTGNVIHEQYFGPGTRLTVT.

The chain carries TRBV4-1 and TRBJ2-1, with a tentative D call TRBD2 (6 bases). The germline gives CDR1 MGHRA, CDR2 YSYEKL. V was shortened by 4 bases and J by 3 bases, with 13 bases between the two germline ends. This CDR3 is 15 amino acids long. The DNA for the CDR3 is TGCGCCAGCAGCCCCTCGGGACTCCTCTACAATGAGCAGTTCTTC. Translated: CASSPSGLLYNEQFF.

J is TRBJ2-1 and V is TRBV19; D may be TRBD1 (5 bases). The germline V and J ends were trimmed by 4 bases and 10 bases, with 11 bases remaining between them. The germline CDR1 and CDR2 sequences are LNHDA and SQIVND (reference sequence). The CDR3 runs 12 residues. The DNA for the CDR3 is TGTGCCAGTAGTACCTCAGGGCGAGAGCAGTTCTTC. This encodes CASSTSGREQFF.

The chain joins TRBV27 to TRBJ1-2, with a tentative D call TRBD1 (5 bases). The CDR3 has 14 amino acids. V was cut by 4 bases and J by 0 bases, with 9 bases left in between. Germline V gene data show CDR1 as MNHEY and CDR2 as SMNVEV (reference sequence). CDR3 bases: TGTGCCAGCAGTTCGGGACTGCCTAACTATGGCTACACCTTC. Translating it yields CASSSGLPNYGYTF.

V usage is TRBV25-1 and J usage is TRBJ2-7, with 9 bases that match TRBD1. The CDR3 runs 12 residues. CDR1 and CDR2 (germline): MGHDK, SYGVNS. V lost 6 bases, J lost 4 bases, and 1 base stayed unmatched. The CDR3 loop reads CASSGQGYEQYF. Here the CDR3 DNA reads TGTGCCAGCAGCGGACAGGGGTACGAGCAGTACTTC.

CDR3 bases: TGTGCCAGCAGCCCTGGAGGGGGTGCGGGACTCTACGAGCAGTACTTC. It specifies CASSPGGGAGLYEQYF. The gene calls are TRBV9 and TRBJ2-7, with D perhaps TRBD1 or TRBD2 (6 bases each). Germline V gene data show CDR1 as SGDLS and CDR2 as YYNGEE. This CDR3 has 16 amino acids. Trimming left V 4 bases short and J 3 bases short, with 20 bases between.

The chain is built from TRBV5-1 and TRBJ1-1, with D tentatively TRBD1 (5 bases). Germline-derived CDR1 and CDR2 are SGHRS and YFSETQ. Trimming removed 2 bases from V and 5 bases from J, with 10 bases in between. The CDR3 sequence is 13 residues long. The CDR3 coding sequence is TGCGCCAGCAGCTTCAGGGTCTCTACTGAAGCTTTCTTT. Amino acids: CASSFRVSTEAFF.

The chain is built from TRBV7-9 and TRBJ1-1; possibly TRBD1 for D (6 bases). The CDR3 spans 11 residues. V dropped 6 bases and J dropped 10 bases, with 12 bases sitting between them. Germline CDR1 reads SEHNR; CDR2 reads FQNEAQ (reference sequence). The DNA for the CDR3 is TGTGCCAGCAGTCTAGAAGGGGGAGCTTTCTTT. Its protein is CASSLEGGAFF.

V gene TRBV9 combines with J gene TRBJ2-3, with TRBD2 identical over 11 bases. Germline V gene lookup returns CDR1 SGDLS and CDR2 YYNGEE. The CDR3 has 16 amino acids. Trimming took 5 bases from V and 0 from J; bases not matched to a gene: 5. CDR3 sequence (DNA): TGTGCCAGCAGTTTAGCGGGAGGGCATAGCACAGATACGCAGTATTTT. It encodes CASSLAGGHSTDTQYF.

The chain combines TRBV7-8 with TRBJ1-1; D not certain. V was trimmed by 1 base and J by 7 bases, leaving 7 bases between them. Germline V gene data show CDR1 as SGHVS and CDR2 as FQNEAQ. This CDR3 is 12 amino acids long. This chain's CDR3 is CASSLGPDEAFF. CDR3 bases: TGTGCCAGCAGCTTAGGTCCCGATGAAGCTTTCTTT.

This clone was seen only once. The rearrangement joins TRBV5-1 to TRBJ2-7; 7 nucleotides align to TRBD1. V trimming: 0 bases; J trimming: 3 bases; junction bases outside the gene matches: 0. This CDR3 is built from 13 residues. Germline CDR1 is SGHRS and CDR2 is YFSETQ. CDR3 sequence reads: CASSLGTGYEQYF. Here the CDR3 DNA reads TGCGCCAGCAGCTTGGGGACAGGCTACGAGCAGTACTTC. The full variable domain, in which reference TRBV5-1 and TRBJ2-7 provide the parts outside the CDR3, is KAGVTQTPRYLIKTRGQQVTLSCSPISGHRSVSWYQQTPGQGLQFLFEYFSETQRNKGNFPGRFSGRQFSNSRSEMNVSTLELGDSALYLCASSLGTGYEQYFGPGTRLTVT.

This chain connects TRBV2 to TRBJ2-7; TRBD1 aligns across 7 bases. The CDR3 covers 13 residues. CDR1 and CDR2 (germline): SNHLY, FYNNEI. J lost 2 bases, V lost 7 bases, and 5 bases had no gene match. The CDR3 loop is CASTDDRAYEQYF. In DNA, the CDR3 is TGTGCCAGCACCGATGACAGGGCCTACGAGCAGTACTTC.

The J gene is TRBJ1-2, the V gene TRBV11-1, with D unresolved. The V gene lost 2 bases and the J gene lost 0 bases, with 7 bases spanning the gap. This CDR3 spans 14 amino acids. The germline gives CDR1 SGHAT, CDR2 FQDESV (reference sequence). The CDR3 DNA sequence: TGTGCCAGCAGCTTACTAGGATCTAACTATGGCTACACCTTC. It codes for CASSLLGSNYGYTF.

The gene calls are TRBV18 and TRBJ1-1, with 7 bases aligning to TRBD1. The V segment lost 4 bases and the J segment 3 bases; nucleotides outside the gene matches: 2. The CDR3 covers 13 residues. The germline gives CDR1 KGHSH, CDR2 LQKENI. The CDR3 is CASSQGTDTEAFF. The CDR3 nucleotides are TGTGCCAGCTCACAAGGGACAGACACTGAAGCTTTCTTT.

This clone was counted a single time. The V call is TRBV9, the J call TRBJ2-1; 9 positions agree with TRBD2. Germline CDR1 reads SGDLS; CDR2 reads YYNGEE. There are 15 residues in the CDR3. Trimming at V came to 4 bases and at J to 4 bases, leaving 6 bases not matched to a gene. This CDR3 reads CASSTQREAYNEQFF. The CDR3, as DNA: TGTGCCAGCAGCACCCAGCGGGAGGCGTACAATGAGCAGTTCTTC.

The chain recombines TRBV5-1 with TRBJ2-1, with 12 bases lining up with TRBD2. CDR3 length: 14 amino acids. J was trimmed by 8 bases and V by 1 base; bases with no gene match: 1. Germline CDR1 and CDR2: SGHRS and YFSETQ. The CDR3 bases are TGCGCCAGCAGCTTGCTAGCGGGAGGGGATGAGCAGTTCTTC. This encodes CASSLLAGGDEQFF.

The CDR3: CASSFWEGSEQYF. The CDR3 DNA sequence: TGTGCCAGCAGCTTTTGGGAAGGGAGTGAGCAGTACTTC. The chain links TRBV11-2 to TRBJ2-7, with D possibly matching TRBD2 (5 bases). The length of the CDR3 is 13 residues. Germline V lookup: CDR1 SGHAT, CDR2 FQNNGV. Between the trimmed V and J ends, which lost 3 bases and 7 bases, there was a span of 13 bases.

The chain joins TRBV11-3 to TRBJ1-1; possible D gene TRBD1, 6 bases. The germline V and J ends were trimmed by 5 bases and 0 bases, with 16 bases remaining between them. CDR3 size: 16 residues. Germline values: CDR1 SGHNT, CDR2 YENEEA. CDR3 amino acids: CASSQPDRPMNTEAFF. The CDR3 DNA follows: TGTGCCAGCAGCCAGCCCGACAGGCCAATGAACACTGAAGCTTTCTTT.

The chain combines TRBV4-1 with TRBJ1-1; D is ambiguous. CDR1 MGHRA and CDR2 YSYEKL come from the germline V gene. The V end lost 1 base, the J end lost 0 bases, and 9 bases lay between the germline ends. The CDR3 totals 15 residues. This chain's CDR3 is CASSQAFQLNTEAFF. The CDR3 nucleotides read TGCGCCAGCAGCCAAGCGTTTCAGTTGAACACTGAAGCTTTCTTT.

The rearrangement joins TRBV10-2 to TRBJ2-7; 11 nucleotides line up with TRBD2. Germline CDR1 and CDR2: WSHSY and SAAADI. Losses at the gene ends were 4 bases for V and 2 bases for J; bases not matched to a gene: 1. The CDR3 contains 14 residues. Here the CDR3 DNA reads TGCGCCAGCAGTGTGGGACTAGCGGCCTACGAGCAGTACTTC. Protein product: CASSVGLAAYEQYF.